The 2 T cell receptor beta chains below were found in one sample sequenced in a study of blood T cell repertoires in COVID-19. Assay: immunoSEQ multiplex PCR; the TCRdb copy retains only in-frame clones and omits some. The sample shows tens of thousands of clones, roughly 78% of them seen only once. Input material: peripheral blood. The receptors derive from a woman aged 80 or over with acute or convalescent COVID-19.

J is TRBJ1-2 and V is TRBV6-5; tentative D call: TRBD1 (6 bases). This CDR3 has 15 residues. Per the germline V gene, CDR1 is MNHEY and CDR2 is SVGAGI. The ends were cut back, 8 bases at V and 5 bases at J, with 21 bases in the middle. The CDR3 here is CASDYAGTSPYGYTF. CDR3 DNA: TGTGCCAGCGATTACGCCGGGACATCTCCTTATGGCTACACCTTC.

CDR3 sequence: CASSVGLSGTYNEQFF. CDR3 nucleotides: TGTGCCAGCAGCGTAGGACTTAGCGGCACCTACAATGAGCAGTTCTTC. The chain combines TRBV9 with TRBJ2-1; D is possibly TRBD2 (6 bases). CDR3 length: 16 amino acids. The V end lost 0 bases, the J end lost 2 bases, and 12 bases lay between the germline ends. Looked up from germline, CDR1 is SGDLS and CDR2 is YYNGEE.